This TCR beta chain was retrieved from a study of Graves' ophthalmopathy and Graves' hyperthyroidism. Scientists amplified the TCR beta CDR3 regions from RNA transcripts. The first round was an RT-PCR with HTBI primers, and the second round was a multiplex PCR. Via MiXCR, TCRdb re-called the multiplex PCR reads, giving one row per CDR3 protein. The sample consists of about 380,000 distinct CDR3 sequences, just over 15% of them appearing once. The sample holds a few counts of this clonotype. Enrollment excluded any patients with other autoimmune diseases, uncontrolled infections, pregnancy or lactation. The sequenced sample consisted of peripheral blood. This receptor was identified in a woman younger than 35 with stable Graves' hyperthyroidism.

The CDR3 nucleotides are TGTGCCAGCAGTCCCCCCGACAGGCCCCAGTACTTC. This translates into CASSPPDRPQYF. The genes are TRBV6-1 and TRBJ2-5; TRBD1 is a possible D gene (6 bases). Trimming left V 5 bases short and J 9 bases short, with 13 bases between. There are 12 residues in the CDR3. Germline V gene lookup returns CDR1 MNHNS and CDR2 SASEGT.